This TCR beta chain comes out of a study of identical twins. This CDR3 region has 15 residues. V lost 0 bases to trimming and J lost 5 bases, with 13 bases between them. Germline assignment: CDR1 MNHEY and CDR2 SMNVEV (reference sequence). TCRdb used MiXCR to reprocess the 5' RACE reads, holding one entry per CDR3 protein. The sample consists of 350,000 to 500,000 distinct CDR3 sequences, about 18% of them appearing once. This clonotype was sampled from a man aged 50-59 years in good health. The sequenced sample was naive T cells sorted from blood. The J gene is TRBJ2-5, the V gene TRBV27, with a possible D match to TRBD2 (6 bases). The CDR3 sequence: CASSLSGGRGETQYF. CDR3 DNA: TGTGCCAGCAGTTTATCCGGGGGTCGGGGGGAGACCCAGTACTTC.